This TCR beta chain was recovered during a study of regulatory T cells in long-lasting Graves disease. This clonotype was picked up a small number of times. Its antigen is currently unknown. Library construction for TCR beta used iRepertoire HTBI primers and Arm-PCR of CDR3 regions. TCRdb re-derived calls from the multiplex PCR reads in MiXCR, one entry per CDR3 protein. This sample has a few hundred thousand distinct CDR3 sequences, with 12% found just once. The sample's time point: newly diagnosed GD, antithyroid drugs for less than 3 months. PBMC RNA was the source of the TCR library. An endocrinology department located in Xi'an, China, was where the patients came from. Study-wide results and limits: Repertoires from persistent disease leaned toward TRBV28, TRBJ1-2 and TRBJ2-5.

V lost 11 bases and J lost 4, with 21 bases in between. CDR1 is SEHNR and CDR2 is FQNEAQ in the germline V gene (reference sequence). The CDR3 length is 15 residues. These data also featured in a second study, about T cells in Graves' hyperthyroidism and ophthalmopathy. According to that study: In patients aged 18 to 65, hyperthyroidism was newly diagnosed, with duration under 2 months. An initial round of RT-PCR targeting the TCR CDR3 relied on the HTBI primer set.

The sample was peripheral blood mononuclear cells (PBMCs), taken at new diagnosis, from a patient treated with antithyroid drugs. This receptor was identified in a woman aged 18 to 35 with Graves disease. The chain has TRBV7-9 and TRBJ2-1, with D possibly matching TRBD1 (6 bases). The CDR3 region is CAGHTGTKHYNEQFF. The CDR3 DNA reads TGTGCCGGCCACACCGGGACAAAACATTACAATGAGCAGTTCTTC.